This TCR beta chain comes out of a study of TIL therapy for anti-PD-1-resistant metastatic lung cancer. Study summary: Tumors were harvested before any PD-1/PD-L1 blockade.

The time point here: pre-treatment sample, taken before nivolumab and TIL therapy. CDR3 length equals 14 residues. From germline, CDR1 is MNHNS and CDR2 SASEGT. The junction had 7 bases not matched to a gene; V was cut back by 11 bases and J by 0 bases. Sequencing used immunoSEQ v3. Assay used: immunoSEQ multiplex PCR; TCRdb lists only in-frame clones, some missing. The table records some 60,000 clones, around four fifths of them present only once. The sequences come from blood, collected at baseline. This chain joins TRBV6-1 and TRBJ1-5; TRBD1 agrees at 7 bases. This clonotype originated in a person aged 25 to 85 with non-small cell lung cancer. CDR3 region: CAVTGAHSNQPQHF. The CDR3 DNA reads as TGTGCCGTCACAGGGGCCCATAGCAATCAGCCCCAGCATTTT.